The rows below give T cell receptor beta chains drawn from one sample of a study of response to subunit inactivated influenza vaccine. TCRdb used MiXCR to reprocess the RT-PCR reads, holding one entry per CDR3 protein. This sample has a few hundred thousand distinct CDR3 sequences, with about 20% found just once. Sample: PBMCs from blood, taken 21 months after vaccination. The receptor source for this set is a man aged 50-75 years who received an inactivated influenza vaccine. The CDR3 runs from the conserved cysteine through the conserved F or W. The D gene is left open where the match is weak. Clone size, where shown, is once, few, many, or a class for clones that have expanded.

J gene	V gene	clone size	D gene	CDR3 DNA	CDR3 protein
TRBJ1-2	TRBV4-1	few	NA	TGCGCCAGCAGCCAAGCCCCAGATAACTATGGCTACACCTTC	CASSQAPDNYGYTF
TRBJ1-2	TRBV13	few	TRBD1	TGTGCCAGCAGCCCACAGACAGGGACGACCTATGGCTACACCTTC	CASSPQTGTTYGYTF
TRBJ2-1	TRBV4-1	NA	NA	TGCGCCAGCAGCCAACAGGACCTGAGCTCCTACAATGAGCAGTTCTTC	CASSQQDLSSYNEQFF
TRBJ1-1	TRBV5-1	NA	NA	TGCGCCAGCAGCTTAAAGGACAGGAACACTGAAGCTTTCTTT	CASSLKDRNTEAFF
TRBJ1-3	TRBV12-3/TRBV12-4	few	NA	TGTGCCAGCAGGACGGGATTTGGAAACACCATATATTTT	CASRTGFGNTIYF
TRBJ1-2	TRBV7-9	NA	NA	TGTGCCAGCAGCCAACCCTCAATCAGGAACTATGGCTATACCTTC	CASSQPSIRNYGYTF
TRBJ2-1	TRBV28	few	TRBD2	TGTGCCAGCAGTTTAGGCGGGAGTCTCGCCTACAATGAGCAGTTCTTC	CASSLGGSLAYNEQFF
TRBJ1-5	TRBV12-3/TRBV12-4	many	NA	TGTGCCAGCAGTGGGGGAGGTAGCAATCAGCCCCAGCATTTT	CASSGGGSNQPQHF
TRBJ1-3	TRBV4-1	NA	NA	TGCGCCAGCAGCCAAGAGGCCAGAAACACCATATATTTT	CASSQEARNTIYF
TRBJ2-3	TRBV14	NA	TRBD1	TGTGCCAGCAGCCGGACTTTGACAGGGCTCACAGATACGCAGTATTTT	CASSRTLTGLTDTQYF
TRBJ2-7	TRBV3-1	NA	NA	TGTGCCAGCAGCCTTCAGGGTTCCAACGAGCAGTACTTC	CASSLQGSNEQYF
TRBJ2-7	TRBV28	NA	NA	TGTGCCAGCAGCACCGGAACCGCCTCCTACGAGCAGTACTTC	CASSTGTASYEQYF
TRBJ1-3	TRBV5-5	few	NA	TGTGCCAGCAGCTTGGACGGCAGGCCCTCTGGAAACACCATATATTTT	CASSLDGRPSGNTIYF
TRBJ2-1	TRBV6-2/TRBV6-3	NA	TRBD2	TGTGCCAGCAGCCGGACTAGCGCGAGCTCCTACAATGAGCAGTTCTTC	CASSRTSASSYNEQFF
TRBJ1-2	TRBV25-1	NA	NA	TGTGCCAGCAGTGGAACACAGGGTCTGGTTCGCGGCTACACCTTC	CASSGTQGLVRGYTF
TRBJ1-2	TRBV28	many	NA	TGTGCCAGCAGCCCCGGGACGGTTTATGGCTACACCTTC	CASSPGTVYGYTF
TRBJ1-5	TRBV20-1	NA	NA	TGCAGTGCTAGAGACCGGAGGGAAACGGGGAATCAGCCCCAGCATTTT	CSARDRRETGNQPQHF
TRBJ2-7	TRBV6-1	NA	TRBD2	TGTGCCAGCAGGAGACTAGCGGGAGGCTCCTACGAGCAGTACTTC	CASRRLAGGSYEQYF
TRBJ1-6	TRBV12-3/TRBV12-4	NA	NA	TGTGCCAGCAGTGGTGGCGGGGGCGCGGGTAATTCACCCCTCCACTTT	CASSGGGGAGNSPLHF
TRBJ1-1	TRBV5-4	many	NA	TGTGCCAGCAGCCAGAGACAGACCGGGGACACTGAAGCTTTCTTT	CASSQRQTGDTEAFF
TRBJ2-2	TRBV2	NA	NA	TGTGCCAGCAGTCTTAGACCGGGGGCCACCGGGGAGCTGTTTTTT	CASSLRPGATGELFF
TRBJ2-3	TRBV18	once	NA	TGTGCCAGCTCAACCTACCAGGGAGACACAGATACGCAGTATTTT	CASSTYQGDTDTQYF
TRBJ1-1	TRBV30	NA	NA	TGTGCCTGGAGTGTTCAGGGTTACACTGAAGCTTTCTTT	CAWSVQGYTEAFF
TRBJ1-2	TRBV4-2	few	TRBD1	TGTGCCAGCAGCCCAACAGGGGAATGGTCTGGCTACACCTTC	CASSPTGEWSGYTF
TRBJ1-4	TRBV14	NA	NA	TGTGCCAGCAGCCCCCGGCAGGGAGAAAAACTGTTTTTT	CASSPRQGEKLFF
TRBJ1-1	TRBV27	many	NA	TGTGCCAGCAGTTTTTGGCAGGGAAACACTGAAGCTTTCTTT	CASSFWQGNTEAFF
TRBJ2-1	TRBV9	NA	TRBD2	TGTGCCAGCAGCGTAGACAGCGGGAGGGCTGGGAATGAGCAGTTCTTC	CASSVDSGRAGNEQFF
TRBJ1-3	TRBV7-2	few	NA	TGTGCCAGCAGCTTAAGAGGGGGAGCGGGAAACACCATATATTTT	CASSLRGGAGNTIYF
TRBJ1-4	TRBV7-8	many	NA	TGTGCCAGCAGAAGCACCGTGGGGGAAAAACTGTTTTTT	CASRSTVGEKLFF
TRBJ1-1	TRBV4-3	many	NA	TGCGCCAGCAGCCAAGATTATTTCAGGGGCGAGGGGATGAACACTGAAGCTTTCTTT	CASSQDYFRGEGMNTEAFF
TRBJ1-2	TRBV12-3/TRBV12-4	many	TRBD1	TGTGCCAGCAGTTCGCGGACAGGATCTGGCTACACCTTC	CASSSRTGSGYTF
TRBJ1-3	TRBV5-6	few	NA	TGTGCCAGCAGCTTGGATCGGAGCACCATATATTTT	CASSLDRSTIYF
TRBJ1-1	TRBV5-1	few	TRBD1	TGCGCCAGCACCCAGAGGGACAGGGGAGACACTGAAGCTTTCTTT	CASTQRDRGDTEAFF
TRBJ2-7	TRBV20-1	NA	NA	TGCAGTGCTAGAGATCCTCGCAGGAGCGAGCAGTACTTC	CSARDPRRSEQYF
TRBJ1-1	TRBV12-3/TRBV12-4	few	TRBD1	TGTGCCAGCAGAAGGGACAGTCACACTGAAGCTTTCTTT	CASRRDSHTEAFF
TRBJ1-5	TRBV28	many	TRBD1	TGTGCCAGCAGTTTTGGGACAGACAATCAGCCCCAGCATTTT	CASSFGTDNQPQHF
TRBJ1-2	TRBV4-1	few	NA	TGCGCCAGCAGCCCGACGATACAGGGTAACGATGGCTACACCTTC	CASSPTIQGNDGYTF
TRBJ2-1	TRBV4-3	many	TRBD2	TGCGCCAGCAGCCAAGGGAGCGGGACCTTGAATGAGCAGTTCTTC	CASSQGSGTLNEQFF
TRBJ2-1	TRBV28	NA	TRBD2	TGTGCCAGCAATACGGGGGGGCGGTACAATGAGCAGTTCTTC	CASNTGGRYNEQFF
TRBJ1-3	TRBV30	few	NA	TGTGCCTGGAGTACCTCCGGAAACACCATATATTTT	CAWSTSGNTIYF
TRBJ1-6	TRBV20-1	NA	NA	TGCAGTGCTAGAGATTTGGCAGGCTCACCCCTCCACTTT	CSARDLAGSPLHF
TRBJ2-2	TRBV19	NA	NA	TGTGCCAGTAGTATAAGAACCGGGATTTCCACCGGGGAGCTGTTTTTT	CASSIRTGISTGELFF
TRBJ1-1	TRBV12-3/TRBV12-4	few	NA	TGTGCCAGCAGTTTCGTCGGGGGCTCCGGAGCTTTCTTT	CASSFVGGSGAFF
TRBJ2-1	TRBV29-1	few	TRBD1	TGCAGCGTCGGCCTGAACGGCCCGGGACAGGGTCGACCGAGCTCCTACAATGAGCAGTTCTTC	CSVGLNGPGQGRPSSYNEQFF
TRBJ2-3	TRBV7-2	once	NA	TGTGCCAGCAGCTTACGAATTTTAACAGATACGCAGTATTTT	CASSLRILTDTQYF
TRBJ1-2	TRBV5-1	NA	NA	TGCGCCAGCAGCAGGGACGTAAACTATGGCTACACCTTC	CASSRDVNYGYTF
TRBJ2-5	TRBV4-3	NA	TRBD2	TGCGCCAGCAGCCACGGGACTAGCGGGATAGAGACCCAGTACTTC	CASSHGTSGIETQYF
TRBJ1-5	TRBV5-8	few	NA	TGTGCCAGCAGCTTGGTGTCAGGGGTAAATCAGCCCCAGCATTTT	CASSLVSGVNQPQHF
TRBJ1-6	TRBV7-2	few	TRBD1	TGTGCCAGCAGCACCGACAGGGTCTATAATTCACCCCTCCACTTT	CASSTDRVYNSPLHF
TRBJ1-5	TRBV12-3/TRBV12-4	many	TRBD1	TGTGCCAGCAGTCACGACAGGGTACATCAGCCCCAGCATTTT	CASSHDRVHQPQHF
TRBJ1-1	TRBV24-1	NA	NA	TGTGCCACCAGTGATCCCCCAAGGGGTGAAGCTTTCTTT	CATSDPPRGEAFF
TRBJ1-2	TRBV20-1	NA	NA	TGCAGTGCTAGACCCGGGGCGCGGGGCTACACCTTC	CSARPGARGYTF
TRBJ2-3	TRBV6-2/TRBV6-3	few	NA	TGTGCCAGCAGTTACGGAGACGGCGGGATAGATACGCAGTATTTT	CASSYGDGGIDTQYF
TRBJ2-6	TRBV24-1	few	TRBD1	TGTGCCACCAGTGATTCGCCGGGACAGACTATCTCAGGGGCCAACGTCCTGACTTTC	CATSDSPGQTISGANVLTF
TRBJ2-7	TRBV5-1	few	NA	TGCGCCAGCAGCTTACAGGAGAACTCCTACGAGCAGTACTTC	CASSLQENSYEQYF
TRBJ1-3	TRBV4-2	NA	NA	TGTGCCAGCAGCCAAGAAACCCTCTCTGGAAACACCATATATTTT	CASSQETLSGNTIYF
TRBJ1-5	TRBV4-3	NA	NA	TGCGCCAGCAGCCAAGAGAGGGTCGGGGCCTGGGGGGGCAATCAGCCCCAGCATTTT	CASSQERVGAWGGNQPQHF
TRBJ1-6	TRBV20-1	NA	NA	TGCAGTGCCAAAAGGTCGGATAATTCAGCCCTCCACTTT	CSAKRSDNSALHF
TRBJ1-6	TRBV11-2	few	NA	TGTGCCAGCAGCCAGACACTTTCTAATTCACCCCTCCACTTT	CASSQTLSNSPLHF